This is a list of T cell receptor beta chains from one sample in a study of cytomegalovirus exposure and HLA in healthy donors. Sequencing used immunoSEQ multiplex PCR; TCRdb keeps in-frame clones, though not all of them. The data show 150,000 to 200,000 clones, over 60% seen once. The material sequenced was PBMCs. These receptors all come from a girl between 10 and 17 years old in good health and CMV-seronegative. Each CDR3 is given with its conserved first and last residue. A D gene is named only where the DNA matches it firmly. Size is stated for part of the rows, as once, few or many counts, or as a class when the clone is expanded.

j_call	d_call	v_call	clone_size	cdr3_nt	cdr3_aa
TRBJ2-7	.	TRBV18	.	TGTGCCACCCATTTCGATCACGGGAGCCACGAGCAGTACTTC	CATHFDHGSHEQYF
TRBJ2-7	.	TRBV6-5	.	TGTGCCAGCAGTTACCCAGGGCGGGGCGAGCAGTACTTC	CASSYPGRGEQYF
TRBJ1-1	TRBD1	TRBV6-1	.	TGTGCCAGCTCCCGGGACAGGGGCGCTAACACTGAAGCTTTCTTT	CASSRDRGANTEAFF
TRBJ2-7	.	TRBV6-6	.	TGTGCCAGCAGTTACTCTGCCACAAACTACGAGCAGTACTTC	CASSYSATNYEQYF
TRBJ2-7	.	TRBV5-6	few	TGTGCCAGCAGCATGGGGAGCTCCTACGAGCAGTACTTC	CASSMGSSYEQYF
TRBJ2-5	.	TRBV11-1	.	TGTGCCAGCAGCGGGGGGGCCTCCTCTGATTACCAAGAGACCCAGTACTTC	CASSGGASSDYQETQYF
TRBJ1-1	TRBD1	TRBV5-6	.	TGTGCCAGCAGCTCGGGGACAGCGAACACTGAAGCTTTCTTT	CASSSGTANTEAFF
TRBJ2-7	TRBD1	TRBV15	.	TGTGCCACCAGCAGAGATCTAGGACAGGGTTTCTCCTACGAGCAGTACTTC	CATSRDLGQGFSYEQYF
TRBJ2-3	TRBD1	TRBV6-5	.	TGTGCCAGCAGCTCAGGGGGCATATCAGATACGCAGTATTTT	CASSSGGISDTQYF
TRBJ2-3	TRBD2	TRBV10-1	.	TGCGCCAGCAGCGGACTAGGGGGCACAGATACGCAGTATTTT	CASSGLGGTDTQYF
TRBJ2-3	TRBD1	TRBV2	.	TGTGCCAGCAGTCGACAGGGGGGGACAGATACGCAGTATTTT	CASSRQGGTDTQYF
TRBJ2-1	TRBD1	TRBV11-2	.	TGTGCCAGCAGCTTTAAGGGACAGGGTTCCCACAATGAGCAGTTCTTC	CASSFKGQGSHNEQFF
TRBJ2-1	TRBD1	TRBV7-6	.	TGTGCCAGCAGCTTATCACAGGGGCTCAGGGATGAGCAGTTCTTC	CASSLSQGLRDEQFF
TRBJ1-5	.	TRBV2	.	TGTGCCAGCAGTCAAATGGGGGGGGGTCAGCCCCAGCATTTT	CASSQMGGGQPQHF
TRBJ1-3	.	TRBV6-1	.	TGTGCCAGCAGTGTTAAGTCCCGCGGGGGAAACACCATATATTTT	CASSVKSRGGNTIYF
TRBJ2-2	TRBD1	TRBV7-6	.	TGTGCCAGCAGCCGGGGGACAGGAGGAACCGGGGAGCTGTTTTTT	CASSRGTGGTGELFF
TRBJ2-7	.	TRBV7-2	.	TGTGCCAGCAGCTTAGCGGGGGACACCTCCTACGAGCAGTACTTC	CASSLAGDTSYEQYF
TRBJ1-2	.	TRBV14	.	TGTGCCAGCAGCCAAGACGCAGCTAACTATGGCTACACCTTC	CASSQDAANYGYTF
TRBJ2-1	TRBD1	TRBV7-3	few	TGTGCCAGCAGCCTGGGACAGGGGTTTAACAATGAGCAGTTCTTC	CASSLGQGFNNEQFF
TRBJ2-5	TRBD1	TRBV7-6	.	TGTGCCAGCAGCACCAATACAGGGGGACAAGAGACCCAGTACTTC	CASSTNTGGQETQYF
TRBJ1-1	.	TRBV29-1	.	TGCAGCGTGGGCCTCGGGGTTTACACTGAAGCTTTCTTT	CSVGLGVYTEAFF
TRBJ1-5	TRBD1	TRBV2	.	TGTGCCAGCAGTGATTCGCTGGGCAGGGGGCTAGGGGGTCAGCCCCAGCATTTT	CASSDSLGRGLGGQPQHF
TRBJ2-3	.	TRBV7-6	.	TGTGCCAGCAGGTCCCCAGGGGGGAGTGGCACAGATACGCAGTATTTT	CASRSPGGSGTDTQYF
TRBJ1-2	.	TRBV2	.	TGTGCCAGCAGACTGGGGCAGGGTGGCTACACCTTC	CASRLGQGGYTF
TRBJ2-5	TRBD2	TRBV11-2	.	TGTGCCAGCAGGGGACTAGCGGGGGCACGGGAGACCCAGTACTTC	CASRGLAGARETQYF
TRBJ2-1	.	TRBV6-4	.	TGTGCCAGCAGCCAGGGAGGAGGGTTCGGTGAGCAGTTCTTC	CASSQGGGFGEQFF
TRBJ1-3	.	TRBV28	.	TGTGCCAGCAGCAGTTCCCCAATGGGGGGAGGAAACACCATATATTTT	CASSSSPMGGGNTIYF
TRBJ1-1	TRBD1	TRBV2	.	TGTGCCAGCAGCGTTAGACAGGGGGCGGATAGGAGCACTGAAGCTTTCTTT	CASSVRQGADRSTEAFF
TRBJ2-2	TRBD2	TRBV6-1	few	TGTGCCAGCAGTCTGAGCGGGGCCACCGGGGAGCTGTTTTTT	CASSLSGATGELFF
TRBJ2-5	TRBD2	TRBV30	.	TGTGCCTGGAGACCCCTAGCGGGGTTCCAAGAGACCCAGTACTTC	CAWRPLAGFQETQYF
TRBJ1-3	TRBD1	TRBV9	.	TGTGCCAGCAGCTCCGGACAGGTAGAGGGGACCATATATTTT	CASSSGQVEGTIYF
TRBJ2-2	.	TRBV7-2	.	TGTGCCAGCAGCTCCAGGTACACCGGGGAGCTGTTTTTT	CASSSRYTGELFF
TRBJ1-5	.	TRBV10-3	.	TGTGCCATCAGTGACCCTTACGACACAGGGTACGGCAATCAGCCCCAGCATTTT	CAISDPYDTGYGNQPQHF
TRBJ2-7	.	TRBV6-6	.	TGTGCCAGCACCCCTGGGCGGGGGCCCTACGAGCAGTACTTC	CASTPGRGPYEQYF
TRBJ1-1	TRBD1	TRBV15	.	TGTGCCACCAGCCCCCCCTCGGACAGGGCTAGATATGAAGCTTTCTTT	CATSPPSDRARYEAFF
TRBJ1-4	.	TRBV19	.	TGTGCCACCGAGAACGAAAAACTGTTTTTT	CATENEKLFF
TRBJ1-2	.	TRBV7-9	few	TGTGCCAGCAGCCCGGGGGGGAAGGGCTACACCTTC	CASSPGGKGYTF
TRBJ1-2	TRBD1	TRBV2	.	TGTGCCAGCAGTCGGGACAGGGGCAAGACTAACTATGGCTACACCTTC	CASSRDRGKTNYGYTF
TRBJ2-2	TRBD2	TRBV15	.	TGTGGAACTGGGGAGGGATACACCGGGGAGCTGTTTTTT	CGTGEGYTGELFF
TRBJ2-1	TRBD1	TRBV7-8	once	TGTGCCAGCAGCTTTCAGGGGGCTAATGAGCAGTTCTTC	CASSFQGANEQFF
TRBJ1-1	.	TRBV27	.	TGTGCCAGCAGGACGGGAGGAACTGAAGCTTTCTTT	CASRTGGTEAFF
TRBJ1-2	.	TRBV10-3	few	TGTGCCATCAGTCTCAGGGGACGTTATGGCTACACCTTC	CAISLRGRYGYTF
TRBJ1-2	TRBD1	TRBV27	few	TGTGCCAGCAGTTTCGATTTACAGGGGGCTTATGGCTACACCTTC	CASSFDLQGAYGYTF
TRBJ2-5	TRBD1	TRBV28	.	TGTGCCAGCAAGGAAGAGGGGGCTAGGGAGACCCAGTACTTC	CASKEEGARETQYF
TRBJ1-4	.	TRBV4-1	few	TGCGCCAGCAGCCAGACACCACAGGATGAAAAACTGTTTTTT	CASSQTPQDEKLFF
TRBJ2-7	.	TRBV29-1	.	TGCAGCGTTGCAGACTACGCGGAGCAGTACTTC	CSVADYAEQYF
TRBJ2-2	TRBD1	TRBV5-1	few	TGCGCCAGCAGCCCCGGGACAGCGAACACCGGGGAGCTGTTTTTT	CASSPGTANTGELFF
TRBJ1-2	TRBD1	TRBV10-3	.	TGTGCCAGCCAACCAACACAGGGGAAGGGCTATGGCTACACCTTC	CASQPTQGKGYGYTF
TRBJ1-4	TRBD1	TRBV9	.	TGTGCCAGCAGCGCTCGGGAGGGACAGGGGGCAAGAGGTGAAAAACTGTTTTTT	CASSAREGQGARGEKLFF
TRBJ1-2	.	TRBV6-5	once	TGTGCCAGCAGTTACCGCGGGGTGTCTAACTATGGCTACACCTTC	CASSYRGVSNYGYTF
TRBJ1-5	.	TRBV18	.	TGTGCCAGCTCACCACCGGGGCATGGCAATCAGCCCCAGCATTTT	CASSPPGHGNQPQHF
TRBJ2-1	.	TRBV6-5	.	TGTGCCAGCAGTCCCAGGGGAGCCCACGAGCAGTTCTTC	CASSPRGAHEQFF
TRBJ2-1	.	TRBV29-1	.	TGCAGCGCCGGGGACACCCTTGGCAATGAGCAGTTCTTC	CSAGDTLGNEQFF